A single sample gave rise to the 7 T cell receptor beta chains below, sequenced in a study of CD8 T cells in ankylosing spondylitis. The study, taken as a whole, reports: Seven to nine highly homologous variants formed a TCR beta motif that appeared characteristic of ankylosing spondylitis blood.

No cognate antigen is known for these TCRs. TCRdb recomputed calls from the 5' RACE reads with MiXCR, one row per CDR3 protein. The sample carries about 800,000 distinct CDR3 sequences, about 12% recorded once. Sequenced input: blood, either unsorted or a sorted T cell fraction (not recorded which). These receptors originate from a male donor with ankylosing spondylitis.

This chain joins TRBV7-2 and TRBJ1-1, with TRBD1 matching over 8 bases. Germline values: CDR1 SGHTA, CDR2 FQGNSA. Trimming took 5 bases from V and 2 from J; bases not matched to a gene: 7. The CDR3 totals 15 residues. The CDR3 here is CASSPNRGVNTEAFF. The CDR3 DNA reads TGTGCCAGCAGCCCAAACAGGGGGGTAAACACTGAAGCTTTCTTT.

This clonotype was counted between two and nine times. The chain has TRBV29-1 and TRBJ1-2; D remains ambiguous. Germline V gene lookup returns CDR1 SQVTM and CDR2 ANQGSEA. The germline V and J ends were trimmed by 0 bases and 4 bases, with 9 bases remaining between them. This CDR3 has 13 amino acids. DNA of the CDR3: TGCAGCGTTGAAGATTTGGCGTTCTATGGCTACACCTTC. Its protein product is CSVEDLAFYGYTF.

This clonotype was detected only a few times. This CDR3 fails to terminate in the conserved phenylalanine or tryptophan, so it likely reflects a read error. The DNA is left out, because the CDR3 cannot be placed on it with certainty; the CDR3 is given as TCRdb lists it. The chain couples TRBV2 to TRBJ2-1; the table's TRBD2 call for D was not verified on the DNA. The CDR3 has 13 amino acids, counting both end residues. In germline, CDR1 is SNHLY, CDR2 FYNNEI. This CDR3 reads CASRLQGGTSSSL.

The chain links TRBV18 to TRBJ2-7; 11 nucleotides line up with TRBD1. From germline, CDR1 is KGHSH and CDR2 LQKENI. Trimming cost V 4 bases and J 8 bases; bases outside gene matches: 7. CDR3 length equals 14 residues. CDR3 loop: CASSRSGQGGKQYF. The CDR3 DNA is TGTGCCAGCTCACGTTCGGGACAGGGGGGGAAGCAGTACTTC. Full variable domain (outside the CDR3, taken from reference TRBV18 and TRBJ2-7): NAGVMQNPRHLVRRRGQEARLRCSPMKGHSHVYWYRQLPEEGLKFMVYLQKENIIDESGMPKERFSAEFPKEGPSILRIQQVVRGDSAAYFCASSRSGQGGKQYFGPGTRLTVT.

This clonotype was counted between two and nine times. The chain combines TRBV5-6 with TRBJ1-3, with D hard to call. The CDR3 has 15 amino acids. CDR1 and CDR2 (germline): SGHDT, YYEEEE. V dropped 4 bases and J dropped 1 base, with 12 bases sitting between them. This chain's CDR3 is CASSRVVASGNTIYF. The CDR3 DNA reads TGTGCCAGCAGCCGCGTGGTGGCATCTGGAAACACCATATATTTT.

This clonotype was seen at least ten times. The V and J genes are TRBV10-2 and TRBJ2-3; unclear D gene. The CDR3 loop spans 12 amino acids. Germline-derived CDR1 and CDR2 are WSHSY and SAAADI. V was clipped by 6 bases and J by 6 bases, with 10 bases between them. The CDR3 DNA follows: TGCGCCAGCAGGATTTATGGGGATACGCAGTATTTT. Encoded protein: CASRIYGDTQYF.

Written as DNA, the CDR3 is TGCAGTGCTAGAAAACAGGGGTTCGATGGCTACACCTTC. Encoded protein: CSARKQGFDGYTF. The chain uses TRBV20-1 and TRBJ1-2; 7 bases are a match to TRBD1. V lost 2 bases to trimming and J lost 6 bases; unmatched junction nucleotides: 6. This CDR3 is built from 13 residues. Germline V gene lookup returns CDR1 DFQATT and CDR2 SNEGSKA (reference sequence).